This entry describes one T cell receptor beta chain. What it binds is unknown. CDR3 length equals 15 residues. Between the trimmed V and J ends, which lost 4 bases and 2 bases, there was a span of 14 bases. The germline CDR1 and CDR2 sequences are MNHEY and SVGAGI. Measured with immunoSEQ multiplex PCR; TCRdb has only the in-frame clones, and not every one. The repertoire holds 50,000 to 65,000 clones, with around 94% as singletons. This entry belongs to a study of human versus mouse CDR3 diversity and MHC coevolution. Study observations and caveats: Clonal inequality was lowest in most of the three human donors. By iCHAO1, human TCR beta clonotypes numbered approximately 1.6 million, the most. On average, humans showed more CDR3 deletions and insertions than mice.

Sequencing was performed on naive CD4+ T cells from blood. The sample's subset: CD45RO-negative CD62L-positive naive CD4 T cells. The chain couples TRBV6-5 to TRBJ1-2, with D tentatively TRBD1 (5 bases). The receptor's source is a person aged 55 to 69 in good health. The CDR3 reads CASSSTGTDNYGYTF. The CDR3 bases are TGTGCCAGCAGTTCCACCGGGACTGACAACTATGGCTACACCTTC.